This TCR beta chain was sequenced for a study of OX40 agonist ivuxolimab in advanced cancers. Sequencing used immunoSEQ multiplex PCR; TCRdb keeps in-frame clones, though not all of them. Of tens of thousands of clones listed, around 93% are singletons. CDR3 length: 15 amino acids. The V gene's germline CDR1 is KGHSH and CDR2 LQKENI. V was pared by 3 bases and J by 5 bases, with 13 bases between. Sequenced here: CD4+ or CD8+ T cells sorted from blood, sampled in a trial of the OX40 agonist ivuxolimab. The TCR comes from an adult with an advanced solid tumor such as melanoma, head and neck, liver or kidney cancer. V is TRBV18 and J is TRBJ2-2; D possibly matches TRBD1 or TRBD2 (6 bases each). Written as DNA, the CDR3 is TGTGCCAGCTCACCCGTGGGGGGCGAGACCGGGGAGCTGTTTTTT. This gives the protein CASSPVGGETGELFF.